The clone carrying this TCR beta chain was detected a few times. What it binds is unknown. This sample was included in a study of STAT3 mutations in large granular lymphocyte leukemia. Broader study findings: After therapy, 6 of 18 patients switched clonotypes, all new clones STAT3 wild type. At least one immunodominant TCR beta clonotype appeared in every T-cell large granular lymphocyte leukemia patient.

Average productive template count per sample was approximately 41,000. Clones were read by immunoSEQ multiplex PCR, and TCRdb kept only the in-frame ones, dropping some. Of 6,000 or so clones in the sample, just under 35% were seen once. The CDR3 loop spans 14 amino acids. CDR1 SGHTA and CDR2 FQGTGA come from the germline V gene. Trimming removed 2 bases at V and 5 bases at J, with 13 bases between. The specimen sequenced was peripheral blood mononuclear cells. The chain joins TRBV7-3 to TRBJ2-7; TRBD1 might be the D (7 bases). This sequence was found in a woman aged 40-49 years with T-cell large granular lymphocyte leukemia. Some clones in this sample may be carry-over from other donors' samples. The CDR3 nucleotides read TGTGCCAGCAGCTTACAGGGGGGTAGGGACGAGCAGTACTTC. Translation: CASSLQGGRDEQYF.